This TCR beta chain appears in the sequencing data of a study of T-cell reconstitution after alpha-beta-depleted transplantation in children. The TCRbeta library was prepared with unique molecular identifiers. TCRdb reprocessed the PCR reads with MiXCR, giving one entry per CDR3 protein. The sample has 900,000 or so distinct CDR3 sequences, 16% seen once. Trimming took off 2 bases at V and 0 bases at J, with 11 bases between the two ends. CDR1 and CDR2 from the germline V gene are MGHRA and YSYEKL. The CDR3 totals 16 residues. This receptor was taken from a male patient aged 5 to 17 who had a stem cell transplant for acute lymphoblastic leukemia, so the T cells may come from the graft donor. Sequencing used PBMCs, mostly from graft donor cells, obtained 360 days after TCRalphabeta/CD19-depleted stem cell transplant. The chain couples TRBV4-1 to TRBJ2-1; D unresolved. CDR3 nucleotide sequence: TGCGCCAGCAGCCAAAACCCCTCCAGCTCCTACAATGAGCAGTTCTTC. Translating it yields CASSQNPSSSYNEQFF.